This record looks at one T cell receptor beta chain sequence and its context. What it recognizes is unknown. This specimen includes other DNA sequences encoding the same CDR3. Terminally differentiated effector memory CD45RA+ cells were excluded from the naive CD8 cells, which were CD45RO-negative and positively selected for CCR7. The CDR3 is 11 amino acids. Deletions cut 1 base from V and 8 bases from J, with 3 bases between. Germline values: CDR1 SGHDT, CDR2 YYEEEE. These data originate in a study of shared clonotypes between healthy human individuals. Study summary: CD4 naive and CD4 memory each took three plates per donor, while CD8 naive took two and CD8 memory one. General study points: Sharing across several donors was seen in 4.5% to 5.5% of naive CD4 clonotypes. Generally, naive subsets came out with larger estimated richness than memory subsets. Sampling covered nothing but blood. Tissue TCR repertoires likely differ from those found in blood.

Method: immunoSEQ multiplex PCR; TCRdb's copy keeps in-frame clones and lacks some. The sample yields about 2,200,000 clones, about 93% seen once. The clonotype was recovered from a man in his late teens or twenties in good health. Some clones in this sample may be carry-over from other donors' samples. Material: naive CD8+ T cells from PBMCs. The gene calls are TRBV5-6 and TRBJ2-2; no clear D gene. The CDR3 coding sequence is TGTGCCAGCAGCTTGTCTGGGGAGCTGTTTTTT. Protein: CASSLSGELFF.